The next 28 T cell receptor beta chains were all read from a single sample in a study of T cells expressing NK-cell markers (dated by TCRdb to 2018 to 2021). The library was prepared using 5' RACE. Sequenced on an Illumina HiSeq 2000. Following reprocessing of the reads by TCRdb, the data hold one row per CDR3 protein sequence and no DNA is available. The table of this sample itemizes about 300,000 distinct CDR3 sequences. 4% to 4.5% of the sample belongs to the ten largest clones. What was sequenced was blood T cells: a sorted CD56 or NKG2C T cell subset, CD4+ or CD8+ T cells, or bulk PBMC T cells (not recorded which). These TCRs come from a woman between 18 and 70 years old in good health.

The chain is built from TRBV28 and TRBJ2-7; TCRdb lists TRBD1, though no DNA is available to test this call. The CDR3 has 15 amino acids. CDR1 MDHEN and CDR2 SYDVKM come from the germline V gene. The CDR3: CASKQGGTVTYEQYF.

The CDR3 loop is CASSPPGGSTGELFF. The rearrangement joins TRBV3-1 to TRBJ2-2; TCRdb's D gene call, TRBD1, goes unchecked for lack of DNA. The CDR3 covers 15 residues. Germline V CDR1 and CDR2: LGHDT, YNNKEL (reference sequence).

The chain has TRBV4-2 and TRBJ2-7; TCRdb outputs TRBD1, but without DNA this stays unchecked. The CDR3 is 12 amino acids. Germline V gives CDR1 LGHNA, CDR2 YNFKEQ. CDR3: CASSQGSYEQYF.

This chain connects TRBV20-1 to TRBJ2-3; there is no DNA to check the TCRdb D call of TRBD2. The CDR3 has 16 residues. Germline CDR1 and CDR2: DFQATT and SNEGSKA (reference sequence). The CDR3 loop is CSARALGTSGLDTQYF.

The chain recombines TRBV6-2 or TRBV6-3 with TRBJ2-3. The CDR3 contains 15 residues. Germline assignment: CDR1 MNHEY and CDR2 SVGEGT. The CDR3 loop reads CASSYSGLGTDTQYF.

The chain joins TRBV11-2 to TRBJ1-2; the D gene TCRdb calls, TRBD1, cannot be checked with no DNA. The V gene's germline CDR1 is SGHAT and CDR2 FQNNGV. There are 12 residues in the CDR3. CDR3: CASSLDREGYTF.

The CDR3 sequence is CASRPRTSSFTDTQYF. The rearrangement uses TRBV12-3 or TRBV12-4 and TRBJ2-3; there is no DNA to check the TCRdb D call of TRBD2. CDR3 length: 16 amino acids.

The chain is built from TRBV7-2 and TRBJ1-2; TCRdb's D call of TRBD1 is untestable without DNA. The CDR3 is 15 amino acids. Germline CDR1 reads SGHTA; CDR2 reads FQGNSA. The CDR3 spells CASSLDAGASYGYTF.

The rearrangement links TRBV24-1 to TRBJ2-3; TCRdb picks TRBD1, but there is no DNA to check that call. The CDR3 extends over 16 amino acids. Germline CDR1 KGHDR, CDR2 SFDVKD. CDR3 loop: CATSESGTGASDTQYF.

V usage is TRBV4-2 and J usage is TRBJ1-1; TCRdb designates TRBD1, a call that cannot be tested without DNA. Germline V gene data show CDR1 as LGHNA and CDR2 as YNFKEQ. The CDR3 is 13 residues long. The CDR3 here is CASSEGRGTEAFF.

The V gene is TRBV29-1, the J gene TRBJ2-2; the TCRdb call, TRBD1, lacks DNA for checking. The CDR3 runs 14 residues. The germline V gene encodes CDR1 SQVTM and CDR2 ANQGSEA. The CDR3 sequence: CSADVSGGTGELFF.

The V call is TRBV7-9, the J call TRBJ1-2. This CDR3 contains 14 residues. Per germline, CDR1 SEHNR and CDR2 FQNEAQ (reference sequence). The CDR3 loop is CASSLAGGTYGYTF.

The gene calls are TRBV3-1 and TRBJ2-7. The CDR3 runs 13 residues. Per germline, CDR1 LGHDT and CDR2 YNNKEL (reference sequence). The CDR3 is CASSQSWAYEQYF.

This rearrangement joins TRBV7-8 to TRBJ1-3; the TRBD1 assignment by TCRdb is unverifiable without DNA. Germline values: CDR1 SGHVS, CDR2 FQNEAQ. The CDR3 contains 15 residues. The CDR3 is CASSNRDRFGNTIYF.

This sequence joins TRBV4-3 and TRBJ1-2. Germline loops: CDR1 LGHNA, CDR2 YSLEER. The CDR3 runs 17 residues. The CDR3 here is CASSLSRSDSLTYGYTF.

The chain recombines TRBV5-1 with TRBJ1-1. The CDR3 loop spans 16 amino acids. Looked up from germline, CDR1 is SGHRS and CDR2 is YFSETQ. The CDR3: CASSKGYQGRNTEAFF.

The genes are TRBV18 and TRBJ1-2; TCRdb indicates TRBD1, and absent DNA this call remains unverified. CDR3 length: 12 amino acids. Germline assignment: CDR1 KGHSH and CDR2 LQKENI. This chain's CDR3 is CASFPLTGGYTF.

V usage is TRBV29-1 and J usage is TRBJ2-7; TCRdb names TRBD1, which stays unverified in the absence of DNA. The germline V gene encodes CDR1 SQVTM and CDR2 ANQGSEA. This CDR3 region has 14 residues. The CDR3 protein is CSVVMGQGGYEQYF.

This chain links TRBV5-1 with TRBJ2-2; TCRdb's D call, TRBD1, is unchecked because there is no DNA. CDR1 and CDR2 from the germline V gene are SGHRS and YFSETQ. The CDR3 has 15 residues. The CDR3 loop is CASSLASGDTGELFF.

V gene TRBV6-1 combines with J gene TRBJ1-2; with no DNA, the TCRdb D assignment of TRBD1 cannot be verified. Germline values: CDR1 MNHNS, CDR2 SASEGT. CDR3 length equals 14 residues. CDR3 sequence reads: CASRQGLANYGYTF.

This chain links TRBV7-2 with TRBJ1-1; there is no DNA to check the TCRdb D call of TRBD1. Germline-derived CDR1 and CDR2 are SGHTA and FQGNSA. The CDR3 is 17 amino acids. CDR3 sequence reads: CASSLASRTGLVTEAFF. The full variable domain, completed using reference TRBV7-2 and TRBJ1-1, is GAGVSQSPSNKVTEKGKDVELRCDPISGHTALYWYRQSLGQGLEFLIYFQGNSAPDKSGLPSDRFSAERTGGSVSTLTIQRTQQEDSAVYLCASSLASRTGLVTEAFFGQGTRLTVV.

This sequence joins TRBV12-3 or TRBV12-4 and TRBJ2-5; the D gene TCRdb calls, TRBD1, cannot be checked with no DNA. This CDR3 is 13 amino acids long. CDR3 sequence reads: CASSSNRGETQYF.

The chain carries TRBV18 and TRBJ1-2. CDR1 and CDR2 (germline): KGHSH, LQKENI. This CDR3 is built from 14 residues. The CDR3 region is CASSPGRTAFGYTF.

This sequence joins TRBV3-1 and TRBJ2-2; TCRdb's D call of TRBD1 is untestable without DNA. The V gene's germline CDR1 is LGHDT and CDR2 YNNKEL (reference sequence). This CDR3 has 14 amino acids. CDR3 sequence: CASSQVGALGELFF.

The gene calls are TRBV7-9 and TRBJ2-1; as DNA is missing, the TRBD1 call by TCRdb cannot be tested. This CDR3 contains 15 residues. CDR1 and CDR2 (germline): SEHNR, FQNEAQ (reference sequence). The CDR3 protein is CASSLVGGSGNEQFF. Drawing the rest from reference TRBV7-9 and TRBJ2-1, the complete variable domain is DTGVSQNPRHKITKRGQNVTFRCDPISEHNRLYWYRQTLGQGPEFLTYFQNEAQLEKSRLLSDRFSAERPKGSFSTLEIQRTEQGDSAMYLCASSLVGGSGNEQFFGPGTRLTVL.

The CDR3 loop is CASSSDGLAYNEQFF. The rearrangement uses TRBV7-9 and TRBJ2-1; checking the TCRdb D call of TRBD2 is not possible without DNA. The CDR3 length is 15 residues. Germline values: CDR1 SEHNR, CDR2 FQNEAQ (reference sequence).

The chain combines TRBV12-3 or TRBV12-4 with TRBJ1-6. This CDR3 is built from 15 residues. CDR3 amino acids: CASSLAGSGGSPLHF.

The rearrangement joins TRBV6-1 to TRBJ1-2; TCRdb's D gene call, TRBD1, goes unchecked for lack of DNA. CDR1 is MNHNS and CDR2 is SASEGT in the germline V gene. The CDR3 has 15 amino acids. CDR3 region: CASSEAGAGAYGYTF.